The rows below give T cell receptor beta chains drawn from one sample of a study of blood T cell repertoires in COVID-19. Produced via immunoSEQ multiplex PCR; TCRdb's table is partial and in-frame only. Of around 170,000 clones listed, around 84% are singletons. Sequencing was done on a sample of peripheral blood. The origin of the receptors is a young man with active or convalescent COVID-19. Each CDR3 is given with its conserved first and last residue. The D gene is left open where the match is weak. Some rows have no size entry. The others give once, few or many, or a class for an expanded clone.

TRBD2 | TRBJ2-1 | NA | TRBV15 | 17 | CATSRGAGDPSYNEQFF | TGTGCCACCAGCAGAGGAGCGGGAGACCCCTCCTACAATGAGCAGTTCTTC
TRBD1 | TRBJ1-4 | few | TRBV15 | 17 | CATSRPGQQLREEKLFF | TGTGCCACCAGCAGACCGGGACAGCAACTTCGTGAAGAAAAACTGTTTTTT
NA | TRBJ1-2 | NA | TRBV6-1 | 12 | CASSEAGYGYTF | TGTGCCAGCAGTGAAGCCGGCTATGGCTACACCTTC
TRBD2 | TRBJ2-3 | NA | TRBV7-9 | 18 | CASSLPGLAGRSTDTQYF | TGTGCCAGCAGCCTCCCGGGACTAGCGGGGCGGAGCACAGATACGCAGTATTTT
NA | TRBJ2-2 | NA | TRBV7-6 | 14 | CASSFSSNTGELFF | TGTGCCAGCAGCTTCTCCAGTAACACCGGGGAGCTGTTTTTT
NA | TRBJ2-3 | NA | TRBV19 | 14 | CASSISVSADTQYF | TGTGCCAGTAGTATTTCTGTGAGCGCAGATACGCAGTATTTT
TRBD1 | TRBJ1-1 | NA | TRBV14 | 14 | CASRQGQAGTEAFF | TGTGCCAGCAGACAGGGACAGGCGGGGACTGAAGCTTTCTTT
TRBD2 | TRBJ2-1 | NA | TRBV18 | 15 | CASSPPATGGNEQFF | TGTGCCAGCTCACCACCGGCAACGGGGGGCAATGAGCAGTTCTTC
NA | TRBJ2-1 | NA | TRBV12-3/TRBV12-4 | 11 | CATGFGNEQFF | TGTGCCACGGGGTTTGGGAATGAGCAGTTCTTC
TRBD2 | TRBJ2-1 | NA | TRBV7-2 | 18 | CASSSRSPAGGISNEQFF | TGTGCCAGCAGCTCCCGTAGCCCGGCGGGAGGGATATCCAATGAGCAGTTCTTC
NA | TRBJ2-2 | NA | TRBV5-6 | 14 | CASSLRAGSGELFF | TGTGCCAGCAGCCTCAGGGCGGGGTCCGGGGAGCTGTTTTTT
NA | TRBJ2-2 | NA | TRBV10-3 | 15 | CAISARHERDGELFF | TGTGCCATCAGTGCGCGCCATGAGCGAGACGGGGAGCTGTTTTTT
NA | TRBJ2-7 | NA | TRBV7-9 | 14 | CASSRRDSSYEQYF | TGTGCCAGCAGCCGGCGGGACAGCTCCTACGAGCAGTACTTC
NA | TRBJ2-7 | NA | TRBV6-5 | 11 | CASSWLGEQYF | TGTGCCAGCAGTTGGCTAGGCGAGCAGTACTTC
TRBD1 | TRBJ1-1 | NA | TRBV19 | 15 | CASSIAGQGYAEAFF | TGTGCCAGTAGTATAGCCGGACAGGGGTATGCTGAAGCTTTCTTT
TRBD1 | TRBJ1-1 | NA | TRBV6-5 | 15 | CASRRTAGGNTEAFF | TGTGCCAGCAGGCGGACCGCAGGGGGAAACACTGAAGCTTTCTTT
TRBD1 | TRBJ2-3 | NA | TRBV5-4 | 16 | CASSLGQGGPTDTQYF | TGTGCCAGCAGCCTCGGACAGGGGGGGCCCACAGATACGCAGTATTTT
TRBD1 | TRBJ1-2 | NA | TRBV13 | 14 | CASSWTGEDYGYTF | TGTGCCAGCAGCTGGACAGGGGAGGACTATGGCTACACCTTC
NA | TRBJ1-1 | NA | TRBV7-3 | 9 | CARGAEAFF | TGTGCCAGGGGAGCTGAAGCTTTCTTT
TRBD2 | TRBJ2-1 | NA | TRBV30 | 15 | CAWSIAGQKLNEQFF | TGTGCCTGGAGTATAGCGGGACAAAAGCTGAATGAGCAGTTCTTC
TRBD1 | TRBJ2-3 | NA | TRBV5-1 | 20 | CASSFNPRAQGARGTDTQYF | TGCGCCAGCAGCTTTAACCCAAGGGCTCAGGGGGCGAGGGGCACAGATACGCAGTATTTT
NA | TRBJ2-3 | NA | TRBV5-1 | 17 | CASSLSSRRASTDTQYF | TGCGCCAGCAGCTTGAGCTCGAGGAGGGCTAGCACAGATACGCAGTATTTT
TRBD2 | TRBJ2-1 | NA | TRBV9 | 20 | CASSVAPTSGGASQSNEQFF | TGTGCCAGCAGCGTAGCCCCGACTAGCGGGGGGGCGAGCCAATCCAATGAGCAGTTCTTC
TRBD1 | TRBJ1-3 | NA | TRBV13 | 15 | CASSQGQGLGNTIYF | TGTGCCAGCAGCCAGGGACAGGGCCTTGGAAACACCATATATTTT
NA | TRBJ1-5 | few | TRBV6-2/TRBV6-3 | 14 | CASSPGGSDQPQHF | TGTGCCAGCAGTCCGGGTGGCAGTGATCAGCCCCAGCATTTT
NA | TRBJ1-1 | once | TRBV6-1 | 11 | CASSESGVAYF | TGTGCCAGCAGTGAGAGTGGAGTAGCTTACTTT
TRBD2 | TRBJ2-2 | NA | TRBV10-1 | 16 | CASSETRGANTGELFF | TGCGCCAGCAGCGAGACCCGGGGGGCGAACACCGGGGAGCTGTTTTTT
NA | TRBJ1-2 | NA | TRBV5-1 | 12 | CASSLERRGYTF | TGCGCCAGCAGCTTAGAACGTCGGGGCTACACCTTC
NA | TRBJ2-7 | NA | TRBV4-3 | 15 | CASSQDSGPLYEQYF | TGCGCCAGCAGCCAAGACTCAGGGCCCCTCTACGAGCAGTACTTC
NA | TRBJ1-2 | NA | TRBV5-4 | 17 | CASSPPGVTGANYGYTF | TGTGCCAGCAGCCCCCCCGGAGTGACCGGGGCTAACTATGGCTACACCTTC
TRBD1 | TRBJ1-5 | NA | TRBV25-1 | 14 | CASSAGQGNQPQHF | TGTGCCAGCAGTGCGGGACAGGGCAATCAGCCCCAGCATTTT
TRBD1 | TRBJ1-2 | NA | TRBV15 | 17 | CATINTSPGGQGISPLF | TGTGCCACCATTAATACATCTCCGGGCGGACAGGGGATCTCACCGCTCTTC
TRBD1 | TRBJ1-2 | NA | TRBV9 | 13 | CASGQGLNYGYTF | TGTGCCAGCGGACAGGGCCTTAACTATGGCTACACCTTC
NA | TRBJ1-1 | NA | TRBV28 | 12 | CASSSRGAEAFF | TGTGCCAGCAGTTCTCGCGGGGCTGAAGCTTTCTTT
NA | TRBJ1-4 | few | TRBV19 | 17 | CASSFPPQGFSNEKLFF | TGTGCCAGTAGTTTCCCCCCACAGGGATTCAGCAATGAAAAACTGTTTTTT
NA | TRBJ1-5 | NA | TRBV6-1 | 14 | CASSEGSSNQPQHF | TGTGCCAGCAGTGAAGGGAGTAGCAATCAGCCCCAGCATTTT
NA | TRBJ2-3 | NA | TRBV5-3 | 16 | CARSLAGGTRDHTQYF | TGTGCCAGAAGCTTGGCCGGCGGGACGAGGGACCATACGCAGTATTTT
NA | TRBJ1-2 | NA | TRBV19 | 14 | CASRPGRGVGGYTF | TGTGCCAGTAGACCGGGCAGGGGCGTTGGAGGCTACACCTTC
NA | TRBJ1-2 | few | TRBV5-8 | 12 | CASSLPGEGYTF | TGTGCCAGCAGCTTGCCAGGGGAAGGCTACACCTTC
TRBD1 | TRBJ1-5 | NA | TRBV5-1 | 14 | CASSLSTGGQPQHF | TGCGCCAGCAGCTTGAGTACAGGGGGTCAGCCCCAGCATTTT
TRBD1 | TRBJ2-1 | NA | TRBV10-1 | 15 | CASSSQGATYNEQFF | TGCGCCAGCAGTTCGCAGGGGGCGACCTACAATGAGCAGTTCTTC
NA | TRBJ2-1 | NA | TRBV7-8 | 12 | CASSSPGLEQFF | TGTGCCAGCAGTTCGCCGGGACTCGAGCAGTTCTTC
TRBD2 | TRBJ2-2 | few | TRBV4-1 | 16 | CASSQEASGGIGELFF | TGCGCCAGCAGCCAAGAAGCTAGCGGGGGGATCGGGGAGCTGTTTTTT
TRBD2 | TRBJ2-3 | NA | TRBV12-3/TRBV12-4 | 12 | CASSGRGDTQYF | TGTGCCAGCAGTGGGAGGGGAGATACGCAGTATTTT
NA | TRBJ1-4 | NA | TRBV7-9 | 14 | CASSRGAQGQKLFF | TGTGCCAGCAGCCGCGGTGCGCAGGGCCAAAAACTGTTTTTT
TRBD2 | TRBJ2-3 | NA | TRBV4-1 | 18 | CASSQWFSGGVSTDTQYF | TGCGCCAGCAGCCAATGGTTTAGCGGGGGAGTTAGCACAGATACGCAGTATTTT
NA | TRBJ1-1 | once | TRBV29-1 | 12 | CSVESKNTEAFF | TGCAGCGTTGAGTCCAAGAACACTGAAGCTTTCTTT
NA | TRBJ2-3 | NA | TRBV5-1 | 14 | CASSYGSSTDTQYF | TGCGCCAGCAGCTATGGGAGCAGCACAGATACGCAGTATTTT
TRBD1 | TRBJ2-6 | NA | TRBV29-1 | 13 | CSAYRGPANVLTF | TGCAGCGCTTACAGGGGGCCGGCCAACGTCCTGACTTTC
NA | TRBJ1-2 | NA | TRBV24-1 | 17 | CATSGSVKGQANYGYTF | TGTGCCACCAGTGGGTCGGTAAAGGGGCAAGCGAACTATGGCTACACCTTC
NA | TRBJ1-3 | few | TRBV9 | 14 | CASSDPSSGNTIYF | TGTGCCAGCAGCGACCCTAGCTCTGGAAACACCATATATTTT
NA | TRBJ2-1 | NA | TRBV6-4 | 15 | CASSELGLGDNEQFF | TGTGCCAGCAGTGAGTTGGGGCTAGGGGATAATGAGCAGTTCTTC
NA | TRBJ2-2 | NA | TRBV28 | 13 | CASSGGGPGELFF | TGTGCCAGCAGTGGAGGGGGCCCCGGGGAGCTGTTTTTT
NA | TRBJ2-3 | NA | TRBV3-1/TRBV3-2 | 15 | CASSESALSTDTQYF | TGTGCCAGCAGCGAGTCCGCACTTAGCACAGATACGCAGTATTTT
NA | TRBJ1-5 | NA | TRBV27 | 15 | CASSLSGGDHQPQHF | TGTGCCAGCAGTTTATCAGGGGGTGACCATCAGCCCCAGCATTTT
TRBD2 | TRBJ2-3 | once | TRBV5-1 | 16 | CASNSKVGGAPDTQYF | TGCGCCAGCAATTCAAAGGTGGGAGGGGCCCCAGATACGCAGTATTTT
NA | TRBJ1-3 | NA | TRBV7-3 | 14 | CASSLSGPGNTIYF | TGTGCCAGCAGCTTATCAGGGCCTGGAAACACCATATATTTT
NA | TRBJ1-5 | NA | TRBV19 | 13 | CASIGDFHQPQHF | TGTGCCAGTATAGGGGACTTCCATCAGCCCCAGCATTTT
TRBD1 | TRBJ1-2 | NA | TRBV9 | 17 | CASSGRQGVLTNYGYTF | TGTGCCAGCAGCGGCCGACAGGGGGTCTTAACTAACTATGGCTACACCTTC